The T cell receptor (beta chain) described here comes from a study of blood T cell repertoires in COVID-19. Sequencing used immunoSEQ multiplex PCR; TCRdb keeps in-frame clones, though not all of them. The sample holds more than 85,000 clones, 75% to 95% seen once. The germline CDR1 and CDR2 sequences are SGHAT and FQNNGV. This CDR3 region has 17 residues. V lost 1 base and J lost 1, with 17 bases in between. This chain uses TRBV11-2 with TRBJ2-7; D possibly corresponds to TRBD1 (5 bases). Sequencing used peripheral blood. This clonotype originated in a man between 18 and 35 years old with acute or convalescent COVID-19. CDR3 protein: CASSLAIGSGKSYEQYF. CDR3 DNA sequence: TGTGCCAGCAGCTTAGCCATTGGGTCAGGGAAGTCCTACGAGCAGTACTTC. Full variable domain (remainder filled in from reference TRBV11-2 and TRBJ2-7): EAGVAQSPRYKIIEKRQSVAFWCNPISGHATLYWYQQILGQGPKLLIQFQNNGVVDDSQLPKDRFSAERLKGVDSTLKIQPAKLEDSAVYLCASSLAIGSGKSYEQYFGPGTRLTVT.